Many counts were recorded for the clone carrying this T cell receptor (beta chain). This sample was taken from a study of shared clonotypes between healthy human individuals. The V gene lost 6 bases and the J gene lost 11 bases, with 19 bases spanning the gap. Germline CDR1 MRHNA, CDR2 SNTAGT. This CDR3 contains 13 residues. This was a deep-level run. Genomic DNA of each subset was evenly split across several immunoSEQ plates. Assay: immunoSEQ multiplex PCR; the TCRdb copy retains only in-frame clones and omits some. The sample gives about 710,000 clones, 72% of which show up once; roughly 1.8% is in the top ten. Within Nashville, Tennessee resided all donors, each a Caucasian adult. From CD4+ cells came CD45RA+ naive and CD45RA-negative memory subsets.

The sample taken for sequencing was memory CD4+ T cells sorted from blood. Subset described: CD45RA-negative fraction. The rearrangement joins TRBV6-4 to TRBJ1-1, with D tentatively TRBD1 (6 bases). The clonotype was recovered from a woman in her twenties or thirties in good health. CDR3 in amino acids: CASSELQGTDAFF. The DNA of the CDR3 is TGTGCCAGCAGCGAACTACAGGGTACGGATGCTTTCTTT.